The 7 T cell receptor beta chains below all came from one sample that was sequenced in a study of Ad26.COV2.S vaccination and SARS-CoV-2 variants. Treatment denoted: around 19 received Ad26.COV2.S at low or high dose, single or two shots; several received placebo; per-sample allocation not given. The samples date from day 63 after the first vaccine or placebo injection. Measured with immunoSEQ multiplex PCR; TCRdb has only the in-frame clones, and not every one. The sample shows around 340,000 clones, about 89% of them seen only once. The source material was peripheral blood, sampled in a trial of Ad26.COV2.S vaccine versus placebo. Source of these receptors: a person between 18 and 60 years old who received the Ad26.COV2.S COVID-19 vaccine or a placebo.

The genes are TRBV24-1 and TRBJ2-7; D is unclear. Between the trimmed V and J ends, which lost 5 bases and 7 bases, there was a span of 14 bases. The CDR3 runs to 13 residues. Per germline, CDR1 KGHDR and CDR2 SFDVKD. The CDR3 DNA follows: TGTGCCACCAGTGCCCCTCGACCTCGGGAGCAGTACTTC. Encoded protein: CATSAPRPREQYF.

The chain combines TRBV2 with TRBJ1-6; D is uncertain. Germline lookup yields CDR1 SNHLY and CDR2 FYNNEI. The CDR3 contains 17 residues. V lost 1 base, J lost 0 bases, and 10 bases lay in between. For the CDR3, the DNA is TGTGCCAGCAGTGAAGTTGGCAGGAACTCCTATAATTCACCCCTCCACTTT. This translates into CASSEVGRNSYNSPLHF.

This chain links TRBV5-1 with TRBJ2-5; D might be TRBD1 (6 bases). This CDR3 has 15 residues. The V end was cut by 2 bases, the J end by 1 base, with 12 bases between. Germline assignment: CDR1 SGHRS and CDR2 YFSETQ. The CDR3 nucleotides are TGCGCCAGCAGCTTCTGGGACATAAGCCAAGAGACCCAGTACTTC. It codes for CASSFWDISQETQYF.

This clone was seen only a few times. The same CDR3 arises from other DNA sequences in this sample as well. This sequence joins TRBV18 and TRBJ1-1; D gene uncertain. This CDR3 contains 13 residues. V was trimmed by 0 bases and J by 0 bases, leaving 2 bases between them. Germline loops: CDR1 KGHSH, CDR2 LQKENI. CDR3 coding DNA: TGTGCCAGCTCACCACCACTGAACACTGAAGCTTTCTTT. It specifies CASSPPLNTEAFF.

The V gene is TRBV5-4, the J gene TRBJ1-4; D not certain. CDR3 length equals 13 residues. The V end was cut by 0 bases, the J end by 8 bases, with 8 bases between. In germline, CDR1 is SGHNT, CDR2 YYREEE (reference sequence). The CDR3 DNA follows: TGTGCCAGCAGCTTGGTCGAGGGCGAAAAACTGTTTTTT. Its translation is CASSLVEGEKLFF.

V gene TRBV19 combines with J gene TRBJ2-2; 7 bases are a match to TRBD2. V was clipped by 1 base and J by 6 bases; unmatched bases: 2. The CDR3 is 14 amino acids. Germline V gene lookup returns CDR1 LNHDA and CDR2 SQIVND (reference sequence). CDR3 sequence: CASSIAGGSGELFF. CDR3 DNA: TGTGCCAGTAGTATAGCCGGGGGGTCCGGGGAGCTGTTTTTT. Looking up the rest from reference TRBV19 and TRBJ2-2 gives the full variable domain: DGGITQSPKYLFRKEGQNVTLSCEQNLNHDAMYWYRQDPGQGLRLIYYSQIVNDFQKGDIAEGYSVSREKKESFPLTVTSAQKNPTAFYLCASSIAGGSGELFFGEGSRLTVL.

The CDR3 DNA reads TGTGCCAGCAGTCGACGGACAGCGGGTATCCATCAGCCCCAGCATTTT. This sequence encodes CASSRRTAGIHQPQHF. V and J are TRBV28 and TRBJ1-5; weak D call: TRBD1 (6 bases). Germline values: CDR1 MDHEN, CDR2 SYDVKM. V was shortened by 5 bases and J by 5 bases, with 19 bases between the two germline ends. This CDR3 is built from 16 residues.